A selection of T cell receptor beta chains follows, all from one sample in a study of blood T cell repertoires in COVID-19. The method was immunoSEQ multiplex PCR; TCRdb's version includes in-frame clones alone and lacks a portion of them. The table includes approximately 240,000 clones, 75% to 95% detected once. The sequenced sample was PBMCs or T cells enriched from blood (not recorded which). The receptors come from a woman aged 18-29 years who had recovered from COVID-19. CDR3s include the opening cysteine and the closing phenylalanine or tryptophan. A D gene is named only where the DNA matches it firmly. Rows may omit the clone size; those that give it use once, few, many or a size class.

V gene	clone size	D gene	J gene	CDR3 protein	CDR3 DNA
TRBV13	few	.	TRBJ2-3	CASSTSLWGADTQYF	TGTGCCAGCAGCACCTCTCTCTGGGGGGCAGATACGCAGTATTTT
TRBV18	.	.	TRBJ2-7	CASSPLGTSEVEQYF	TGTGCCAGCTCACCACTCGGGACATCCGAAGTCGAGCAGTACTTC
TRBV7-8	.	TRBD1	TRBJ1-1	CASSLVPGWDRDHTEAFF	TGTGCCAGCAGCTTAGTTCCCGGGTGGGACAGGGACCACACTGAAGCTTTCTTT
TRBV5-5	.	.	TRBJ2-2	CASSPVTGRNTGELFF	TGTGCCAGCAGCCCTGTCACGGGGAGGAACACCGGGGAGCTGTTTTTT
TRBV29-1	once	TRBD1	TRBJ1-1	CSGLGAGTGDTEAFF	TGCAGCGGGCTGGGGGCCGGGACAGGGGACACTGAAGCTTTCTTT
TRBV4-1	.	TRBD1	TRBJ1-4	CASSQGISGGVLAEKLFF	TGCGCCAGCAGCCAAGGTATCTCAGGGGGCGTACTTGCTGAAAAACTGTTTTTT
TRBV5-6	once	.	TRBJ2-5	CASSLSRVGETQYF	TGTGCCAGCAGCCTGTCTCGGGTGGGTGAGACCCAGTACTTC
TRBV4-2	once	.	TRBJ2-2	CASSQDTGVGTGELFF	TGTGCCAGCAGCCAAGATACGGGGGTGGGCACCGGGGAGCTGTTTTTT
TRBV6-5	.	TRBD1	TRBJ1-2	CASSPTGVYYGYTF	TGTGCCAGCAGTCCAACAGGGGTCTACTATGGCTACACCTTC
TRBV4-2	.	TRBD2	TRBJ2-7	CASSPQAGDVAYEQYF	TGTGCCAGCAGCCCGCAGGCGGGGGATGTTGCTTACGAGCAGTACTTC
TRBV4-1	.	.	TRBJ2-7	CASSLGDLGYEQYF	TGCGCCAGCAGTCTTGGAGACTTGGGTTACGAGCAGTACTTC
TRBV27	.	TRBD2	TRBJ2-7	CASMLGTSGNYEQYF	TGTGCCAGCATGTTAGGGACTAGCGGGAACTACGAGCAGTACTTC
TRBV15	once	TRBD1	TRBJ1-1	CATRGQGAFRAFF	TGTGCCACCAGGGGACAGGGGGCTTTCCGGGCTTTCTTT
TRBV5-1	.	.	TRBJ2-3	CASSLGGTNTDTQYF	TGCGCCAGCAGCTTGGGCGGGACGAACACAGATACGCAGTATTTT
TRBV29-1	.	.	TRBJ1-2	CSAGEGPHGYTF	TGCAGCGCCGGGGAGGGGCCGCATGGCTACACCTTC
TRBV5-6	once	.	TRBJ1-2	CASSLGGRNYGYAF	TGTGCCAGCAGCTTGGGGGGCAGAAACTATGGCTACGCCTTC
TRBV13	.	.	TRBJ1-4	CASSFWADGGKLFF	TGTGCCAGCAGCTTTTGGGCCGACGGGGGAAAACTGTTTTTT
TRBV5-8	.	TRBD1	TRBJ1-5	CASSTGQISNQPQHF	TGTGCCAGCAGCACGGGACAGATAAGCAATCAGCCCCAGCATTTT
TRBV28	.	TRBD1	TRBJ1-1	CASSRTGENTEAFF	TGTGCCAGCAGTAGGACAGGGGAGAACACTGAAGCTTTCTTT
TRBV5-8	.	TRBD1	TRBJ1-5	CASSLESQGAHQPQHF	TGTGCCAGCAGCTTGGAATCACAGGGGGCCCACCAGCCCCAGCATTTT
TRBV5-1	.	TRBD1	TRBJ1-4	CASSARTGNEKLFF	TGCGCCAGCAGCGCGCGGACAGGGAATGAAAAACTGTTTTTT
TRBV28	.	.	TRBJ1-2	CASSTQGIRRGYTF	TGTGCCAGCAGTACACAGGGAATTCGTCGTGGCTACACCTTC
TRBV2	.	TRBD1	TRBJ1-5	CASSAQGQTFPYSNQPQHF	TGTGCCAGCAGTGCGCAGGGACAGACCTTCCCTTATAGCAATCAGCCCCAGCATTTT
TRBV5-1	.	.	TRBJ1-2	CASSLSAGSDDYTF	TGCGCCAGCAGCTTGTCGGCAGGGTCAGATGACTACACCTTC
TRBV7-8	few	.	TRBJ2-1	CASSPLTITNEQFF	TGTGCCAGCAGCCCACTAACGATTACCAATGAGCAGTTCTTC
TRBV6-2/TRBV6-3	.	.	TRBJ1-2	CASSYLSYGYTF	TGTGCCAGCAGTTACTTGAGCTATGGCTACACCTTC
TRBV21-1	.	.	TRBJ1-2	CASFVQDNPYGYTF	TGTGCCAGCTTTGTCCAGGACAACCCCTATGGCTACACCTTC
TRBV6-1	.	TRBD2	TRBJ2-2	CASSVRLAGGSNTGELFF	TGTGCCAGCAGTGTCCGACTAGCGGGGGGTTCGAACACCGGGGAGCTGTTTTTT
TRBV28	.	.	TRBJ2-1	CASSLSAGQWDEQFF	TGTGCCAGCAGTTTATCGGCAGGGCAATGGGATGAGCAGTTCTTC
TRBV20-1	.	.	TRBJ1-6	CSASEVRNSPLHF	TGCAGTGCTAGTGAGGTCAGAAATTCACCCCTCCACTTT
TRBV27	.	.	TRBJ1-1	CASSLNRRGTEAFF	TGTGCCAGCAGTTTAAACAGGAGGGGTACTGAAGCTTTCTTT
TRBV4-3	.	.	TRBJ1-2	CASSQSYRGFNYGYTF	TGCGCCAGCAGCCAATCCTATAGGGGATTTAACTATGGCTACACCTTC
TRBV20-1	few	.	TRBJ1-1	CSASKTGGLNTEAFF	TGCAGTGCTAGTAAAACAGGCGGATTGAACACTGAAGCTTTCTTT
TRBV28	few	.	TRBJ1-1	CASSQTLNVNTEAFF	TGTGCCAGCAGTCAGACACTTAACGTGAACACTGAAGCTTTCTTT
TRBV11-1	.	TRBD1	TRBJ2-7	CASSLTQGESDEQYF	TGTGCCAGCAGCTTAACCCAGGGGGAGAGCGACGAGCAGTACTTC
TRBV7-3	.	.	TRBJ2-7	CASSLDRFYEQYF	TGTGCCAGCAGCCTGGACAGATTCTACGAGCAGTACTTC
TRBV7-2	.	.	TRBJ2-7	CASSLGQNEQYF	TGTGCCAGCAGCTTGGGACAAAACGAGCAGTACTTC